This record covers a single T cell receptor (beta chain). The entry originates in a study of PD-L1 blockade in urothelial cancer. Study as a whole: Specimens of blood held a median count of 141,255 T cells.

Regarding time point: peripheral blood 6 weeks after treatment start. Clones were read by immunoSEQ multiplex PCR, and TCRdb kept only the in-frame ones, dropping some. This sample has around 100,000 clones, with roughly 90% found just once. The TCR comes from a man aged 55 to 70 with urothelial cancer. Specimen: PBMCs, collected around atezolizumab (anti-PD-L1) treatment.

In DNA form, the CDR3 reads TGTGCCAGCAGCGCCTCGACAGGGGGGAACACTGAAGCTTTCTTT. Amino acid sequence: CASSASTGGNTEAFF. The chain links TRBV6-1 to TRBJ1-1, with 9 nucleotides matching TRBD1. This CDR3 is 15 amino acids long. Trimming removed 6 bases from V and 1 base from J; junction bases left unmatched: 6. Germline values: CDR1 MNHNS, CDR2 SASEGT.